These 21 T cell receptor beta chains originate from one sample sequenced in a study of blood T cells in healthy people across ages. It was with a sample-barcoded 5' primer and a J-beta primer mix that a second PCR of roughly 7 to 12 cycles was run. One entry per CDR3 protein, called by TCRdb with MiXCR from the 5' RACE reads. The sample has 2 million or so distinct CDR3 sequences; around half are singletons. Sequences were obtained from blood. All receptors derive from a woman in her thirties or forties in good health.

The chain joins TRBV9 to TRBJ2-4; TRBD1 matches 7 bases. Germline CDR1 and CDR2: SGDLS and YYNGEE. The CDR3 is made up of 17 amino acids. The V segment lost 3 bases and the J segment 0 bases; nucleotides outside the gene matches: 9. CDR3 loop: CASSATKGAVAKNIQYF. The CDR3 DNA follows: TGTGCCAGCAGCGCAACTAAGGGGGCGGTAGCCAAAAACATTCAGTACTTC.

The chain links TRBV29-1 to TRBJ2-3; weak D call: TRBD2 (6 bases). Germline V lookup: CDR1 SQVTM, CDR2 ANQGSEA. Trimming took 6 bases from V and 4 from J, leaving 23 bases between them. The length of the CDR3 is 16 residues. This CDR3 is CSVGPEGGHPPDTQYF. The CDR3 DNA sequence: TGCAGCGTGGGGCCTGAAGGAGGGCATCCCCCAGATACGCAGTATTTT.

The gene calls are TRBV14 and TRBJ2-7, with a possible D match to TRBD1 (6 bases). This CDR3 comprises 16 residues. V lost 2 bases and J lost 3, with 17 bases in between. The germline CDR1 and CDR2 sequences are SGHDN and FVKESK. The CDR3 sequence is CASSQPPGTPFYEQYF. CDR3 nucleotide sequence: TGTGCCAGCAGCCAACCGCCCGGGACACCGTTCTACGAGCAGTACTTC.

The chain joins TRBV20-1 to TRBJ2-5; 7 positions agree with TRBD1. The DNA matches TRBJ2-7 better at its end, which makes the J call doubtful. The CDR3 loop spans 19 amino acids. CDR1 DFQATT and CDR2 SNEGSKA come from the germline V gene (reference sequence). Here the CDR3 DNA reads TGCAGTGCCCGGTCCGGTAAGGGGGCTTGGGAGCGGCACAATTACGAGCAGTACTTC. Amino acids: CSARSGKGAWERHNYEQYF.

This clonotype occurred once. The chain couples TRBV6-2 or TRBV6-3 to TRBJ1-1; D may be TRBD1 (6 bases). This CDR3 is 14 amino acids long. Trimming removed 6 bases from V and 6 bases from J, with 17 bases in between. Germline-derived CDR1 and CDR2 are MNHEY and SVGEGT. This CDR3 reads CASRLRQDNAEAFF. DNA of the CDR3: TGTGCCAGCAGGCTTAGACAGGATAACGCTGAAGCTTTCTTT.

The chain recombines TRBV20-1 with TRBJ2-5; 9 bases map to TRBD2. V lost 4 bases and J lost 1; bases outside the gene matches: 4. Per the germline V gene, CDR1 is DFQATT and CDR2 is SNEGSKA (reference sequence). The CDR3 totals 14 residues. CDR3 DNA: TGCAGTGCTACTATACTAGCGGGCCAAGAGACCCAGTACTTC. It encodes CSATILAGQETQYF.

The chain joins TRBV10-3 to TRBJ1-5; D is undetermined. The V end was cut by 5 bases, the J end by 0 bases, with 11 bases between. Germline CDR1 ENHRY, CDR2 SYGVKD. The CDR3 is 15 amino acids. In DNA form, the CDR3 reads TGTGCCATCAGTCCCGCGGCTCGTAGCAATCAGCCCCAGCATTTT. This sequence encodes CAISPAARSNQPQHF.

The table lists this clonotype with a few counts. The chain employs TRBV29-1 and TRBJ1-4; D is undetermined. The V and J ends lost 4 bases and 8 bases respectively, with 11 bases between them. This CDR3 contains 12 residues. Germline CDR1 SQVTM, CDR2 ANQGSEA. CDR3 amino acids: CSVVDNGEKLFF. The CDR3 region has the DNA TGCAGCGTTGTTGATAATGGGGAAAAACTGTTTTTT.

This clonotype was seen a handful of times. This chain links TRBV5-1 with TRBJ2-1, with 7 nucleotides matching TRBD2. This CDR3 comprises 14 residues. Germline V gene lookup returns CDR1 SGHRS and CDR2 YFSETQ. V shed 6 bases and J 5 bases; nucleotides not matched to a gene: 8. The CDR3 nucleotides read TGCGCCAGCACACCCCTAGCGGTCGACAATGAGCAGTTCTTC. Translated, it gives CASTPLAVDNEQFF.

CDR3 nucleotide sequence: TGTGCCAGCAGTTTAGGGACTAGTAGTAAACCAGATACGCAGTATTTT. This codes for CASSLGTSSKPDTQYF. This rearrangement joins TRBV12-3 or TRBV12-4 to TRBJ2-3; 7 nucleotides line up with TRBD2. The V segment lost 1 base and the J segment 4 bases; nucleotides outside the gene matches: 8. This CDR3 contains 16 residues.

The chain combines TRBV7-9 with TRBJ1-4; perhaps TRBD1 as D (5 bases). V dropped 5 bases and J dropped 12 bases, with 19 bases sitting between them. Per the germline V gene, CDR1 is SEHNR and CDR2 is FQNEAQ (reference sequence). The CDR3 totals 14 residues. The CDR3 DNA reads as TGTGCCAGCAGCATAGGGACCGGGCCAAGGCAACTGTTTTTT. This gives the protein CASSIGTGPRQLFF.

The rearrangement joins TRBV5-1 to TRBJ2-1; 9 positions match TRBD1. The germline gives CDR1 SGHRS, CDR2 YFSETQ. The CDR3 is 13 residues long. J gave up 6 bases and V 7 bases, and 5 bases lay outside the gene matches. The CDR3 nucleotides are TGCGCCAGCCGAACGGGACAGGGCAATGAGCAGTTCTTC. Protein: CASRTGQGNEQFF.

V and J are TRBV6-5 and TRBJ2-4, with D tentatively TRBD2 (5 bases). V lost 4 bases to trimming and J lost 13 bases, with 14 bases between them. Germline CDR1 reads MNHEY; CDR2 reads SVGAGI. There are 12 residues in the CDR3. The CDR3 reads CASSSDSSEQYF. The CDR3 bases are TGTGCCAGCAGTTCGGACTCGTCTGAGCAGTACTTC.

This clonotype was observed a single time. This chain links TRBV29-1 with TRBJ2-3; 10 bases are shared with TRBD2. Trimming removed 3 bases from V and 2 bases from J; junction bases left unmatched: 11. Germline CDR1 is SQVTM and CDR2 is ANQGSEA. CDR3 length equals 17 residues. The CDR3 DNA follows: TGCAGCGTTGACGCCGGGACTAGCGATCAACCCACAGATACGCAGTATTTT. This codes for CSVDAGTSDQPTDTQYF.

The rearrangement joins TRBV4-3 to TRBJ2-7; D could derive from TRBD1 or TRBD2 (6 bases each). The CDR3 runs to 16 residues. The germline V gene has CDR1 LGHNA and CDR2 YSLEER. V gave up 0 bases and J gave up 5 bases, with 17 bases separating them. CDR3 in amino acids: CASSQEGAGLKNEQYF. CDR3 nucleotides: TGCGCCAGCAGCCAAGAGGGGGCGGGATTGAAAAACGAGCAGTACTTC.

This clonotype was seen a few times. This chain joins TRBV29-1 and TRBJ2-1; 9 bases agree with TRBD2. There are 14 residues in the CDR3. Germline V gives CDR1 SQVTM, CDR2 ANQGSEA. J lost 4 bases, V lost 7 bases, and 8 bases had no gene match. The CDR3 region has the DNA TGCAGCGGATCCCTAGCGGGGAGGTACAATGAGCAGTTCTTC. The encoded protein is CSGSLAGRYNEQFF.

This clonotype was seen more than once but under ten times. The rearrangement links TRBV7-2 to TRBJ1-4; weak D call: TRBD1 (5 bases). The germline V gene has CDR1 SGHTA and CDR2 FQGNSA. The CDR3 consists of 12 residues. Deletions cut 11 bases from V and 8 bases from J, with 15 bases between. The CDR3 DNA reads TGTGCCGGCGAGGGGAAGCTAGAAAAACTGTTTTTT. This encodes CAGEGKLEKLFF.

The V gene is TRBV28, the J gene TRBJ2-1; perhaps D is TRBD1 or TRBD2 (6 bases each). This CDR3 spans 16 amino acids. Germline assignment: CDR1 MDHEN and CDR2 SYDVKM. V dropped 6 bases and J dropped 2 bases, with 17 bases sitting between them. Here the CDR3 DNA reads TGTGCCAGCAGCGCAGTGGGGGGCAGCGCCTACAATGAGCAGTTCTTC. This codes for CASSAVGGSAYNEQFF.

The chain carries TRBV12-3 or TRBV12-4 and TRBJ1-4; a possible D gene is TRBD1 (5 bases). This CDR3 comprises 15 residues. V was cut by 6 bases and J by 5 bases, with 16 bases left in between. DNA of the CDR3: TGTGCCAGCAGCCCACCACAGGAATTAAATGAAAAACTGTTTTTT. This gives the protein CASSPPQELNEKLFF.

This clonotype was picked up a small number of times. V and J are TRBV6-5 and TRBJ1-4, with a tentative D call TRBD1 (5 bases). V lost 0 bases to trimming and J lost 5 bases, with 10 bases between them. Germline V gene sequence: CDR1 MNHEY, CDR2 SVGAGI. The CDR3 is made up of 15 amino acids. The CDR3 DNA follows: TGTGCCAGCAGTTACTCGGGGACGGTAAATGAAAAACTGTTTTTT. Residues: CASSYSGTVNEKLFF.

This clonotype has more than one count but fewer than ten. The J gene is TRBJ2-5, the V gene TRBV11-2; no clear D. The CDR3 covers 16 residues. The V end lost 3 bases, the J end lost 4 bases, and 18 bases lay between the germline ends. Germline V gene data show CDR1 as SGHAT and CDR2 as FQNNGV. Written as DNA, the CDR3 is TGTGCCAGCAGCTTTTCGTGGTCGCCCTTGGGAGAGACCCAGTACTTC. This gives the protein CASSFSWSPLGETQYF.